This T cell receptor beta chain was sequenced in a study of identical twins. Study observations and caveats: Where beta out-of-frame sequences were concerned, excess twin sharing was weaker. Reduced insertions were recorded for abundant cord blood beta clonotypes, with no such pattern in memory repertoires.

Unmatched junction bases numbered 8, after V lost 0 bases and J lost 0 bases. In germline, CDR1 is SGHAT, CDR2 FQNNGV. This CDR3 has 19 amino acids. It was template switching that added a universal primer site, and there were unique molecular identifiers on the cDNA. TCRdb recomputed calls from the 5' RACE reads with MiXCR, one row per CDR3 protein. Here the sample spans just under 550,000 distinct CDR3 sequences, 13% to 15% being singletons. Each donor was a healthy Caucasian. To note about this clonotype: The antigen is unknown.

The same specimen was also included in a second study, on yellow fever vaccine responses in identical twins.

The chain is built from TRBV11-2 and TRBJ1-3; 10 bases are a match to TRBD1. The sequenced sample consisted of CD4+ T cells sorted from blood. The receptor was isolated from a woman between 18 and 30 years old in good health. The chain's CDR3 is CASSLEPGTGANSGNTIYF. The DNA for the CDR3 is TGTGCCAGCAGCTTAGAACCCGGGACAGGGGCGAACTCTGGAAACACCATATATTTT.